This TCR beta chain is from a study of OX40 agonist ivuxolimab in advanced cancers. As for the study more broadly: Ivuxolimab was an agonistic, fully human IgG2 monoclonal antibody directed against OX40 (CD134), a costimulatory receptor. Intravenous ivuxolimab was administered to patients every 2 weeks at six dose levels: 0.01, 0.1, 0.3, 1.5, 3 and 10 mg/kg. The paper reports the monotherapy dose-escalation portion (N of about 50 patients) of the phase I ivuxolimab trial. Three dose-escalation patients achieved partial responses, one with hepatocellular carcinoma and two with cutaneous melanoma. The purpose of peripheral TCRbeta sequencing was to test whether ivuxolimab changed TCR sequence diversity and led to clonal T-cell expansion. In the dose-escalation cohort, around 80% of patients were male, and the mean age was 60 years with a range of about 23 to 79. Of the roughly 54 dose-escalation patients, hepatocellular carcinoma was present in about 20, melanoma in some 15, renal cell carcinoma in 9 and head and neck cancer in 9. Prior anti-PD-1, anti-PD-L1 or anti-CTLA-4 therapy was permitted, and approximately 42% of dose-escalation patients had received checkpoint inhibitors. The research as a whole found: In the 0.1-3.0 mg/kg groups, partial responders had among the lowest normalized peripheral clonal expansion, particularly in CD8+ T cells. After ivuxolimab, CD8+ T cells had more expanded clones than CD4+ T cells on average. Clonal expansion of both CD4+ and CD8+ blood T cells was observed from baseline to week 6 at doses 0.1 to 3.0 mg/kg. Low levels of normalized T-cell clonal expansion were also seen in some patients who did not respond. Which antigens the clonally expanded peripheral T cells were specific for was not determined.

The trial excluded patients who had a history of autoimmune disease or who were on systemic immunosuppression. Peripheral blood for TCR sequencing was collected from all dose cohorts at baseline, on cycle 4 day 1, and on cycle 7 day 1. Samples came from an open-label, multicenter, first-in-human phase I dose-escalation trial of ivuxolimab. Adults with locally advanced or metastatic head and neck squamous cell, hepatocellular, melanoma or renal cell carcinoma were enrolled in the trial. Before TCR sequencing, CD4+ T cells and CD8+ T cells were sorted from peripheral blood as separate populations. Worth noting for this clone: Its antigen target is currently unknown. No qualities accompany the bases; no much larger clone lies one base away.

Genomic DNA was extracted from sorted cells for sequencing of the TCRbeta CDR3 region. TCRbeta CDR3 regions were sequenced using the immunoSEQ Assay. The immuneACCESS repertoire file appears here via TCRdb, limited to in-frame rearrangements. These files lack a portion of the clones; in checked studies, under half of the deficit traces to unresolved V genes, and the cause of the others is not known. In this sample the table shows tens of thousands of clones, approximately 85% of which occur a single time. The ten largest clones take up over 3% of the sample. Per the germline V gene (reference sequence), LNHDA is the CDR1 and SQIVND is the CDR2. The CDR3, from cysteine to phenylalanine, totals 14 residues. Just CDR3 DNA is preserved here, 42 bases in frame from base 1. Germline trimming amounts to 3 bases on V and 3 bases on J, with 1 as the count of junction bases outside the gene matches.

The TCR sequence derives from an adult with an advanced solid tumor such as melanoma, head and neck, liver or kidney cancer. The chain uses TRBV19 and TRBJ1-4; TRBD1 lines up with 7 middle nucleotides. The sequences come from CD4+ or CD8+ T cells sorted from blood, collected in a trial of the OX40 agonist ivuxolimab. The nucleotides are TGTGCCAGTAGTATGGGGACAGCTAATGAAAAACTGTTTTTT. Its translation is CASSMGTANEKLFF.